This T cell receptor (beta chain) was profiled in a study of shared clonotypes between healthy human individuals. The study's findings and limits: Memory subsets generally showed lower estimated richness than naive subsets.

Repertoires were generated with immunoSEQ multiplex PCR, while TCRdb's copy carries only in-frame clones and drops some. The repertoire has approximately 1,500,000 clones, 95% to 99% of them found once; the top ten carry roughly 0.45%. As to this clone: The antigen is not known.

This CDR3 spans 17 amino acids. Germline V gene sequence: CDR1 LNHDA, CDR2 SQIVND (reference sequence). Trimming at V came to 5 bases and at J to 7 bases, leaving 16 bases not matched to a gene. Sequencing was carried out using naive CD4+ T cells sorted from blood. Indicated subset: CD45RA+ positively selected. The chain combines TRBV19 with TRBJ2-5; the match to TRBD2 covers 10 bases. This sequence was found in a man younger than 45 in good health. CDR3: CASSAGMLAGALGTQYF. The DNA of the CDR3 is TGTGCCAGTAGTGCCGGGATGCTAGCGGGAGCTTTGGGGACCCAGTACTTC.